This is a list of T cell receptor beta chains from one sample in a study of regulatory T cells in long-lasting Graves disease. TCRdb reprocessed the multiplex PCR reads with MiXCR, giving one entry per CDR3 protein. The data show some 280,000 distinct CDR3 sequences, 20% to 25% seen once. Sample: peripheral blood mononuclear cells (PBMCs), taken when the disease was refractory, from a patient treated with antithyroid drugs. Source of these receptors: a female donor with Graves disease. CDR3s include the opening cysteine and the closing phenylalanine or tryptophan. A D gene is named only where the DNA matches it firmly. Not every row has a clone size; where given, it reads once, few, many or a size class.

d_gene: TRBD2
j_gene: TRBJ2-5
abundance: many
v_gene: TRBV12-3/TRBV12-4
CDR3nt: TGTGCCAGCAGTACCGGGACTAGCGGGAGTTTTGCTCTCGAGACCCAGTACTTC
CDR3aa: CASSTGTSGSFALETQYF

d_gene: TRBD1
j_gene: TRBJ1-2
abundance: -
v_gene: TRBV2
CDR3nt: TGTGCCAAAGATCCCGGGACAGGATGCTATGGCCACACCTTC
CDR3aa: CAKDPGTGCYGHTF

d_gene: -
j_gene: TRBJ1-5
abundance: many
v_gene: TRBV28
CDR3nt: TGTGCCAGCAGTCCCCGGGGGTGGGGGGCCGGTCAGCCCCAGCATTTT
CDR3aa: CASSPRGWGAGQPQHF

d_gene: -
j_gene: TRBJ1-1
abundance: many
v_gene: TRBV20-1
CDR3nt: TGCAGTGCTAGGCCGGACAGCACTGAAGCTTTCTTT
CDR3aa: CSARPDSTEAFF

d_gene: TRBD1
j_gene: TRBJ1-5
abundance: many
v_gene: TRBV30
CDR3nt: TGTGCGCGAGGGAGGACAGGGGTTAGTCAGCCCCAGCATTTT
CDR3aa: CARGRTGVSQPQHF

d_gene: -
j_gene: TRBJ1-1
abundance: many
v_gene: TRBV2
CDR3nt: TGTGCCAGCAGTGGACCCGGGGGTACTGAAGCTTTCTTT
CDR3aa: CASSGPGGTEAFF

d_gene: TRBD1
j_gene: TRBJ1-5
abundance: few
v_gene: TRBV7-2
CDR3nt: TGTGCCAGCAGCCGCGAGGGACAGGGTGATCAGCCCCAGCATTTT
CDR3aa: CASSREGQGDQPQHF

d_gene: TRBD1
j_gene: TRBJ1-1
abundance: many
v_gene: TRBV27
CDR3nt: TGTGCCAGCAGTTTAGAGGGACAGCGGAACACTGAAGCTTTCTTT
CDR3aa: CASSLEGQRNTEAFF

d_gene: TRBD1
j_gene: TRBJ2-1
abundance: -
v_gene: TRBV6-1
CDR3nt: TGTGCCAGCAGTGAAGACAGGGGCCATTCGAGTGAGCAGTTCTTC
CDR3aa: CASSEDRGHSSEQFF

d_gene: -
j_gene: TRBJ2-7
abundance: many
v_gene: TRBV7-9
CDR3nt: TGTGCCAGCAGCTTTGGGATAGAGCAGTACTTC
CDR3aa: CASSFGIEQYF

d_gene: TRBD1
j_gene: TRBJ1-1
abundance: many
v_gene: TRBV27
CDR3nt: TGTGCCAGCAGTTCTGACAGGGAAGTGAAAGCTTTCTTT
CDR3aa: CASSSDREVKAFF

d_gene: TRBD1
j_gene: TRBJ1-5
abundance: -
v_gene: TRBV6-1
CDR3nt: TGTGCCAGCAGAGGGACAGGGCTTGGGCAGCCCCAGCATTTT
CDR3aa: CASRGTGLGQPQHF

d_gene: -
j_gene: TRBJ2-5
abundance: many
v_gene: TRBV28
CDR3nt: TGTGCCAGCAGTTTAGACGGGTCGGGGTGGGCCCAGTACTTC
CDR3aa: CASSLDGSGWAQYF

d_gene: -
j_gene: TRBJ2-7
abundance: many
v_gene: TRBV12-3/TRBV12-4
CDR3nt: TGTGCCAGCAGACCCCCGGGGTCCCACGAGCAGTACTTC
CDR3aa: CASRPPGSHEQYF

d_gene: TRBD2
j_gene: TRBJ2-1
abundance: few
v_gene: TRBV11-2
CDR3nt: TGTGCCAGCAGCTTAGCGGCGGGAGGTGGAAATGAGCAGTTCTTC
CDR3aa: CASSLAAGGGNEQFF

d_gene: -
j_gene: TRBJ1-6
abundance: many
v_gene: TRBV12-3/TRBV12-4
CDR3nt: TGTGCCAGCGCCCTCGGGGGGCGCGGTAATTCACCCCTCCACTTT
CDR3aa: CASALGGRGNSPLHF

d_gene: -
j_gene: TRBJ1-1
abundance: -
v_gene: TRBV6-5
CDR3nt: TGTGCCAGCAGTTACTCAGGGGGGGCGGTTGGCACTGAAGCTTTCTTT
CDR3aa: CASSYSGGAVGTEAFF

d_gene: TRBD1
j_gene: TRBJ1-4
abundance: few
v_gene: TRBV7-9
CDR3nt: TGTGCCAGCAGCTTCCCCACGGCGACAGGGGGTGAAAAACTGTTTTTT
CDR3aa: CASSFPTATGGEKLFF

d_gene: -
j_gene: TRBJ1-2
abundance: few
v_gene: TRBV19
CDR3nt: TGTGCCAGTAAAGCAGGCGAATATTATGGCTACACCTTC
CDR3aa: CASKAGEYYGYTF

d_gene: -
j_gene: TRBJ2-1
abundance: -
v_gene: TRBV3-1
CDR3nt: TGTGCCAGCAGCCCCTCCGTCGTATCCTACAATGAGCAGTTCTTC
CDR3aa: CASSPSVVSYNEQFF

d_gene: -
j_gene: TRBJ2-7
abundance: -
v_gene: TRBV4-3
CDR3nt: TGCGCCAGCAGCCAAGATTTTGCAGGAGCATACTACGAGCAGTACTTC
CDR3aa: CASSQDFAGAYYEQYF

d_gene: TRBD2
j_gene: TRBJ2-5
abundance: many
v_gene: TRBV7-2
CDR3nt: TGTGCCAGCAGCTTAGCTGGACTAGCGACAGAGACCCAGTACTTC
CDR3aa: CASSLAGLATETQYF

d_gene: -
j_gene: TRBJ2-2
abundance: -
v_gene: TRBV7-9
CDR3nt: TGTGCCAGCATTGGGCTAGCCGCTTCCGGGGAGCTGTTTTTT
CDR3aa: CASIGLAASGELFF

d_gene: -
j_gene: TRBJ2-5
abundance: many
v_gene: TRBV7-2
CDR3nt: TGTGCCAGCAGCAAGGGCGTAGATTTCGGGGAGACCCAGTACTTC
CDR3aa: CASSKGVDFGETQYF

d_gene: -
j_gene: TRBJ1-1
abundance: -
v_gene: TRBV9
CDR3nt: TGTGCCAGCAGCTGGGGGGGAGACACTGAAGCTCTCTTT
CDR3aa: CASSWGGDTEALF

d_gene: TRBD1
j_gene: TRBJ2-4
abundance: few
v_gene: TRBV6-1
CDR3nt: TGTGCCAGCAGTCCAACAGGGGTAATTGGAAACATTCAGTACTTC
CDR3aa: CASSPTGVIGNIQYF

d_gene: -
j_gene: TRBJ1-5
abundance: -
v_gene: TRBV6-4
CDR3nt: TGTGCCAGCACTCACCGGGAGAGCAATCAGCCCCAGCATTTT
CDR3aa: CASTHRESNQPQHF

d_gene: TRBD2
j_gene: TRBJ2-7
abundance: -
v_gene: TRBV20-1
CDR3nt: TGCAGTGCTAGGTCACTAGCGGTAACCTCCTACGAGCAGTACTTC
CDR3aa: CSARSLAVTSYEQYF

d_gene: -
j_gene: TRBJ1-5
abundance: -
v_gene: TRBV10-3
CDR3nt: TGTGCCACCGGGACGGTTGGCCATCAGCCCCGGCATTTT
CDR3aa: CATGTVGHQPRHF

d_gene: -
j_gene: TRBJ2-7
abundance: few
v_gene: TRBV20-1
CDR3nt: TGCAGTGCCGCATACAGCTACGAGCAGTACTTC
CDR3aa: CSAAYSYEQYF

d_gene: -
j_gene: TRBJ2-1
abundance: few
v_gene: TRBV12-3/TRBV12-4
CDR3nt: TGTGCCAGCAGGATCAGGGGGGGAGGGCGGACCGATGAGCAGTTCTTC
CDR3aa: CASRIRGGGRTDEQFF

d_gene: TRBD1
j_gene: TRBJ2-7
abundance: -
v_gene: TRBV4-3
CDR3nt: TGCGCCAGCAGCCAGCACTTAACGGGACAGGGGGCCTACGAGCAGTACTTC
CDR3aa: CASSQHLTGQGAYEQYF

d_gene: -
j_gene: TRBJ1-2
abundance: many
v_gene: TRBV11-2
CDR3nt: TGTGCCAGCAGCTTAGAGCCAGGCTATGGCTACACCTTC
CDR3aa: CASSLEPGYGYTF

d_gene: -
j_gene: TRBJ1-2
abundance: once
v_gene: TRBV29-1
CDR3nt: TGCAGCGTTGAAGGGGAGGGCTATGGCCACACCTTC
CDR3aa: CSVEGEGYGHTF

d_gene: TRBD1
j_gene: TRBJ2-1
abundance: few
v_gene: TRBV6-1
CDR3nt: TGTGCCAGCAAGGGACAGGGGAGTGAGCAGTTCTTC
CDR3aa: CASKGQGSEQFF

d_gene: -
j_gene: TRBJ1-1
abundance: many
v_gene: TRBV28
CDR3nt: TGTGCCAGCAGCCCCCCCCTTGGACAGAACACTGAAGCTTTCTTT
CDR3aa: CASSPPLGQNTEAFF

d_gene: -
j_gene: TRBJ2-2
abundance: -
v_gene: TRBV20-1
CDR3nt: TGCAGTGCGGGACGGGAGCCCGGGGAGCTGTTTTTT
CDR3aa: CSAGREPGELFF

d_gene: -
j_gene: TRBJ1-1
abundance: -
v_gene: TRBV29-1
CDR3nt: TGCAGCACCCAGGCGGTAAGAGACACTGAAGCTTTCTTT
CDR3aa: CSTQAVRDTEAFF

d_gene: -
j_gene: TRBJ2-7
abundance: many
v_gene: TRBV7-9
CDR3nt: TGTGCCAGCAGCTCTACAGTACAGGGCTACGAGCAGTACTTC
CDR3aa: CASSSTVQGYEQYF

d_gene: -
j_gene: TRBJ2-2
abundance: once
v_gene: TRBV18
CDR3nt: TGTGCCAGCTCCGACAGTCCGACCGGGGAGCTGTTTTTT
CDR3aa: CASSDSPTGELFF

d_gene: TRBD2
j_gene: TRBJ2-3
abundance: -
v_gene: TRBV12-3/TRBV12-4
CDR3nt: TGTGCCAGCAGTAGATTAGCGGGAGGGTCAGATACGCAGTATTTT
CDR3aa: CASSRLAGGSDTQYF

d_gene: -
j_gene: TRBJ2-7
abundance: many
v_gene: TRBV10-3
CDR3nt: TGTGCCATCAGTGAGTCGACTGGCCAGAACTACGAGCAGTACTTC
CDR3aa: CAISESTGQNYEQYF

d_gene: -
j_gene: TRBJ2-5
abundance: many
v_gene: TRBV6-2/TRBV6-3
CDR3nt: TGTGCCAGCAGTTACCTTTCCGCGCCCGCGGAGACCCAGTACTTC
CDR3aa: CASSYLSAPAETQYF

d_gene: -
j_gene: TRBJ2-2
abundance: -
v_gene: TRBV27
CDR3nt: TGTGCCAGCACCTCCCAGGGAGGGGGCCACCCTCCTGGGGAGCTGTTTTTT
CDR3aa: CASTSQGGGHPPGELFF

d_gene: TRBD1
j_gene: TRBJ1-1
abundance: many
v_gene: TRBV11-2
CDR3nt: TGTGCCAGCAGCTTAATGACAGGGGGCGCGGGTGAAGCTTTCTTT
CDR3aa: CASSLMTGGAGEAFF

d_gene: -
j_gene: TRBJ1-6
abundance: few
v_gene: TRBV5-1
CDR3nt: TGCGCCAGCAGCGAAGGCCGATCTAATAATTCACCCCTCCACTTT
CDR3aa: CASSEGRSNNSPLHF

d_gene: -
j_gene: TRBJ2-2
abundance: -
v_gene: TRBV24-1
CDR3nt: TGTGCCACCAGTGCTATAGTGATTATACAGGGAAGGACCGGGGAGCTGTTTTTT
CDR3aa: CATSAIVIIQGRTGELFF

d_gene: TRBD1
j_gene: TRBJ2-3
abundance: -
v_gene: TRBV12-3/TRBV12-4
CDR3nt: TGTGCCTGCAGTTGGACAGGGCGGTGGGATACGCAGTATTTT
CDR3aa: CACSWTGRWDTQYF

d_gene: -
j_gene: TRBJ2-7
abundance: many
v_gene: TRBV9
CDR3nt: TGTGCCAGCAGCGTATCGCCTAGCGACCCCTACGAGCAATACTTC
CDR3aa: CASSVSPSDPYEQYF